Listed below are T cell receptor beta chains from one sample, sequenced in a study of vaccination and CD4 T cells after COVID-19. Their specific antigens are unknown. TCRdb analysed the PCR reads with MiXCR anew, one entry per CDR3 protein. The sample contains about 25,000 distinct CDR3 sequences, roughly 50% of which appear only once. Sequenced: CD4+ T cells from blood, cultured in vitro. All receptors come from a human donor who had recovered from COVID-19. The CDR3 runs from the conserved cysteine through the conserved F or W. Fields, in order: V gene, D gene, J gene, clone size, CDR3 DNA, CDR3 protein. The D gene is left open where the match is weak. Size tells how often a clone was seen (once, few, many) or the class of an expanded clone, and some rows leave it out.

TRBV20-1,TRBD1,TRBJ2-7,NA,TGCAGTGCTAGGAGGGCTACAGGGGGTGGCGAGCAGTACTTC,CSARRATGGGEQYF
TRBV20-1,NA,TRBJ1-2,NA,TGCAGTGCTAGCACGACAGGAATCTATGGCTACACCTTC,CSASTTGIYGYTF
TRBV20-1,TRBD2,TRBJ2-3,few,TGCAGTGCTACCCCGGGAGGCCCTAGCACAGATACGCAGTATTTT,CSATPGGPSTDTQYF
TRBV27,NA,TRBJ2-3,few,TGTGCCAGCACCCGGGCAGATACGCAGTATTTT,CASTRADTQYF
TRBV27,TRBD1,TRBJ1-1,NA,TGTGCCAGCAGTCCGGACAGGGTTGCCTTCCGAGCTTTCTTT,CASSPDRVAFRAFF
TRBV7-6,NA,TRBJ2-1,NA,TGTGCCAGCAGCTTGGCCCGGTACAATGAGCAGTTCTTC,CASSLARYNEQFF
TRBV2,TRBD1,TRBJ1-6,NA,TGTGCCAGCAGTCCGACAGGGATCAGGACCAATTCACCCCTCCACTTT,CASSPTGIRTNSPLHF
TRBV5-4,TRBD1,TRBJ2-7,NA,TGTGCCAGCAGCTTGGACGGGACAGGGGAGCAGTACTTC,CASSLDGTGEQYF
TRBV30,NA,TRBJ1-6,NA,TGTGCCTGGATGCAAGGGTCCTATAATTCACCCCTCCACTTT,CAWMQGSYNSPLHF
TRBV2,NA,TRBJ1-5,few,TGTGCCAGCAGTGAAGAGGCCGGAAATCAGCCCCAGCATTTT,CASSEEAGNQPQHF
TRBV11-2,TRBD2,TRBJ2-5,NA,TGTGCCAGCAGCTTAGTACTAGCGGGAGCAGAGACCCAGTACTTC,CASSLVLAGAETQYF
TRBV20-1,TRBD1,TRBJ1-6,NA,TGCAGTGCTAGAGCCGTACGACAGGGCAATTCACCCCTCCACTTT,CSARAVRQGNSPLHF
TRBV6-2/TRBV6-3,NA,TRBJ2-2,NA,TGTGCCAGCAGTCGAGGGACGGGGGCGATCGGGGAGCTGTTTTTT,CASSRGTGAIGELFF
TRBV12-3/TRBV12-4,TRBD1,TRBJ2-1,NA,TGTGCCAGCAGGTCCGGGACAGGGGACAATGAGCAGTTCTTC,CASRSGTGDNEQFF
TRBV7-2,TRBD2,TRBJ2-4,NA,TGTGCCAGCAGCTTAATGAGCGGGGCCCGGAACATTCAGTACTTC,CASSLMSGARNIQYF
TRBV6-2/TRBV6-3,NA,TRBJ2-2,NA,TGTGCCAGCAGTTACCCTATAGGACGTGCGAACACCGGGGAGCTGTTTTTT,CASSYPIGRANTGELFF
TRBV6-1,NA,TRBJ1-2,few,TGTGCCAGCAGTGAGGCAACCCTTTCGGGCTACACCTTC,CASSEATLSGYTF
TRBV11-3,NA,TRBJ2-3,NA,TGTGCCAGCAGCTTAGAGGAGGTGGAAAGCACAGATACGCAGTATTTT,CASSLEEVESTDTQYF
TRBV15,TRBD2,TRBJ2-7,NA,TGTGCCACCAGCAGAGATCTGGGACTAGCGGGCGGCACCCCCTACGAGCAGTACTTC,CATSRDLGLAGGTPYEQYF
TRBV28,TRBD1,TRBJ1-6,few,TGTGCCAGCAGTTCCAACCCCGGGACAGCAAGACCCCTCCACTTT,CASSSNPGTARPLHF
TRBV28,TRBD1,TRBJ1-1,NA,TGTGCCAGCAGTTTGAGGGGACAGGAAGCTTTCTTT,CASSLRGQEAFF
TRBV6-2/TRBV6-3,NA,TRBJ1-5,NA,TGTGCCAGCAGTTATGATGCCGGCTATCAGCCCCAGCATTTT,CASSYDAGYQPQHF
TRBV20-1,TRBD2,TRBJ2-7,few,TGCAGTGCTATAGAGCGGGGGAGCTCCTACGAGCAGTACTTC,CSAIERGSSYEQYF
TRBV28,TRBD2,TRBJ2-7,NA,TGTGCCAGCCTTCGGGCTAGCGGGACCTACGAGCAGTACTTC,CASLRASGTYEQYF
TRBV20-1,NA,TRBJ2-5,few,TGCAGTGCCGTGACAGGTCAAGAGACCCAGTACTTC,CSAVTGQETQYF
TRBV7-9,NA,TRBJ1-2,NA,TGTGCCAGCAGAGCCGAGGGGCGATCTAACTATGGCTACACCTTC,CASRAEGRSNYGYTF
TRBV28,TRBD1,TRBJ1-5,few,TGTGCCAGCAGTTTTAGCCAGGGGGATCAGCCCCAGCATTTT,CASSFSQGDQPQHF
TRBV12-3/TRBV12-4,NA,TRBJ2-1,NA,TGTGCCAGCAGTTACAGGGTCAGATACAATGAGCAGTTCTTC,CASSYRVRYNEQFF
TRBV4-2,NA,TRBJ2-5,NA,TGTGCCAGCAGTCTGGACCACTCGAGCGAGACCCAGTACTTC,CASSLDHSSETQYF
TRBV28,NA,TRBJ1-5,NA,TGTGCCAGCAGTACGGGTATGAGGCAGCCCCAGCATTTT,CASSTGMRQPQHF
TRBV2,TRBD2,TRBJ2-5,NA,TGTGCCAGCAGCTGGACTAGCGGGGTCGAAGAGACCCAGTACTTC,CASSWTSGVEETQYF
TRBV6-1,TRBD1,TRBJ1-2,NA,TGTGCCAGCTGGGACAGAGCCAACTATGGCTACACCTTC,CASWDRANYGYTF
TRBV12-3/TRBV12-4,NA,TRBJ2-7,NA,TGTGCCAGCCGAGAGGAGTTGGAGTCCTACGAGCAGTACTTC,CASREELESYEQYF
TRBV12-3/TRBV12-4,NA,TRBJ2-7,NA,TGTGCCAGCAGTCCGGGACACGAGCAGTACTTC,CASSPGHEQYF
TRBV6-1,NA,TRBJ2-7,NA,TGTGCCAGCAGTCACCGGGGGACAGTTTACGAGCAGTACTTC,CASSHRGTVYEQYF
TRBV5-4,TRBD2,TRBJ2-1,NA,TGTGCCAGCAGCCCAATCCGGGGGGGCTCCTACAATGAGCAGTTCTTC,CASSPIRGGSYNEQFF
TRBV7-6,TRBD1,TRBJ1-2,few,TGTGCCAGCAGCCCCACCCCGGGACAGGAGAGCGGCTACACCTTC,CASSPTPGQESGYTF
TRBV20-1,NA,TRBJ2-4,few,TGCAGTGCTAGCTACAGGGCCGCCAAAAACATTCAGTACTTC,CSASYRAAKNIQYF
TRBV6-1,NA,TRBJ2-7,NA,TGTGCCAGCAGAAGGGACATGCGGGATTACTACGAGCAGTACTTC,CASRRDMRDYYEQYF
TRBV2,NA,TRBJ1-5,NA,TGTGCCAGCAGCCGTGGGAACAGCAATCAGCCCCAGCATTTT,CASSRGNSNQPQHF
TRBV12-3/TRBV12-4,TRBD1,TRBJ1-2,NA,TGTGCCAGCAGTTTACAGGGGGGCTATGGCTACACCTTC,CASSLQGGYGYTF
TRBV28,NA,TRBJ1-6,NA,TGTGCCAGCAGTACCGCACAGCGGCCGTTAGTGTCCCTCCACTTT,CASSTAQRPLVSLHF
TRBV21-1,NA,TRBJ1-5,few,TGTGCCAGCAGCAAAGGGGAGGGAAACCAGCCCCAGCATTTT,CASSKGEGNQPQHF
TRBV12-3/TRBV12-4,NA,TRBJ2-1,few,TGTGCCAGCAGTTTTGAAGGGAGTGGAGGCAATGAGCAGTTCTTC,CASSFEGSGGNEQFF
TRBV19,NA,TRBJ2-2,NA,TGTGCCAGTACGACAATATACGGGACCGGGGAGCTGTTTTTT,CASTTIYGTGELFF
TRBV20-1,NA,TRBJ2-4,NA,TGCAGTGCTACCCTATCCGGGGACATTCAGTACTTC,CSATLSGDIQYF
TRBV24-1,NA,TRBJ1-5,few,TGTGCCACCAGTGATCGGGACCAGCCCCAGCATTTT,CATSDRDQPQHF
TRBV28,NA,TRBJ1-1,few,TGTGCCAGCAGTAGAACTCAGGCGGGAGGGCACACTGAAGCTTTCTTT,CASSRTQAGGHTEAFF